This T cell receptor (beta chain) was sequenced in a study of human T cells and chemical hapten exposure. It was the library that attached unique molecular identifiers to individual cDNA molecules. TCRdb re-derived calls from the RACE reads in MiXCR, one entry per CDR3 protein. The repertoire consists of approximately 73,000 distinct CDR3 sequences, with about a tenth occurring once and the leading ten covering more than 1.1%. Time point: patch test 1, 2 weeks after DPC sensitization. Described treatment: therapeutic diphenylcyclopropenone sensitization with weekly scalp DPC. This clonotype was detected only a few times. The antigen remains undetermined. CDR3 length: 15 residues. V was trimmed by 1 base and J by 0 bases, leaving 9 bases between them. CDR1 MGHRA and CDR2 YSYEKL come from the germline V gene. Study observations and caveats: Controls had significantly fewer large CDR3 similarity clusters than were formed by expanded TCRs.

The sequence was obtained from a woman aged 45-60 years with alopecia areata. Some clones in this sample may be carry-over from other donors' samples. The sequenced sample was whole blood, obtained in connection with sensitization to the hapten diphenylcyclopropenone (DPC). The V and J genes are TRBV4-1 and TRBJ1-1; D might be TRBD1 (5 bases). CDR3 nucleotides: TGCGCCAGCAGCCAAGGTGCAGGGATGAACACTGAAGCTTTCTTT. This encodes CASSQGAGMNTEAFF.